This T cell receptor (beta chain) was recovered during a study of T cells in Graves' hyperthyroidism and ophthalmopathy. Across the whole study: Peripheral blood was collected at initial diagnosis, before any treatment.

This clonotype was detected many times. Germline V lookup: CDR1 SGHAT, CDR2 FQNNGV. The CDR3 spans 13 residues. V gave up 6 bases and J gave up 7 bases; unmatched junction bases: 4. Hyperthyroidism patients were newly diagnosed, had disease duration under 2 months, and were aged 18 to 65 years. TCR beta CDR3 regions were amplified from RNA. A first-round RT-PCR of the TCR CDR3 used the HTBI primer set. TCRdb ran MiXCR on the multiplex PCR reads and lists one entry per CDR3 protein. The sample consists of some 180,000 distinct CDR3 sequences, about a sixth of them appearing once. This sequence joins TRBV11-2 and TRBJ1-5; TRBD1 matches at 9 bases. Input material: blood. This receptor was identified in a woman aged 45-59 years with Graves' hyperthyroidism. CDR3 in DNA: TGTGCCAGCAGTAGGGACAGGGAACAGCCCCAGCATTTT. Amino acid sequence: CASSRDREQPQHF.